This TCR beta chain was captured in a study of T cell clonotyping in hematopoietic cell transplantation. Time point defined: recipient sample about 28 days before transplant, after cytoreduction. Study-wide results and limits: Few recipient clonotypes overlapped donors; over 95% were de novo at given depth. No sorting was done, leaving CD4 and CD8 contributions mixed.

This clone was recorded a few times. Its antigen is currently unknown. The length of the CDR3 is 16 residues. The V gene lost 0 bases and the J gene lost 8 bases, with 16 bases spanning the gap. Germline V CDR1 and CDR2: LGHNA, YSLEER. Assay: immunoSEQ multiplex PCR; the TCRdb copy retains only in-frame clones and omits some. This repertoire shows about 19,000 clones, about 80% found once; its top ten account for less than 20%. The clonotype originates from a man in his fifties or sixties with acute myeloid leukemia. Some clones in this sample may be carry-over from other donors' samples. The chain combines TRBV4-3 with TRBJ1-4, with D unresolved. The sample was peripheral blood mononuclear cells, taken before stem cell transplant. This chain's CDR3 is CASSQDNPLIREKLFF. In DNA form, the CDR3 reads TGCGCCAGCAGCCAAGATAATCCCCTAATCCGGGAAAAACTGTTTTTT.